These T cell receptor beta chains were read from a single sample in a study of cytomegalovirus exposure and HLA in healthy donors. Method: immunoSEQ multiplex PCR; TCRdb's copy keeps in-frame clones and lacks some. The table records 150,000 to 200,000 clones, about 89% of them present only once. Sequenced input: PBMCs. The receptors shown here come from a man between 18 and 29 years old in good health and CMV-seropositive. Both conserved end residues are part of each CDR3. The D gene is left open where the match is weak. The size entry is marked missing in some rows and otherwise reads once, few, many or a size class.

v_call	clone_size	d_call	j_call	cdr3_nt	cdr3_aa
TRBV7-9	.	.	TRBJ2-5	TGTGCCAGCAGCTCCCCCAGGGCTGCTCAAGAGACCCAGTACTTC	CASSSPRAAQETQYF
TRBV19	.	.	TRBJ1-1	TGTGCCAGTCTGAGATCTGGGAACACTGAAGCTTTCTTT	CASLRSGNTEAFF
TRBV4-2	once	.	TRBJ1-4	TGTGCCAGCAGCCAGGGCGGGACTAATGAAAAACTGTTTTTT	CASSQGGTNEKLFF
TRBV6-5	.	.	TRBJ1-6	TGTGCCAGCAGACCCGTCGGTTCACCCCTCCACTTT	CASRPVGSPLHF
TRBV4-1	.	TRBD2	TRBJ2-7	TGCGCCAGCAGCCAAGTTCCGGGGGCGGGGGGCTACGAGCAGTACTTC	CASSQVPGAGGYEQYF
TRBV7-2	.	TRBD2	TRBJ2-7	TGTGCCAGCAGCTTATTCGGCGGGGGCTACGAGCAGTACTTC	CASSLFGGGYEQYF
TRBV5-6	.	TRBD2	TRBJ2-5	TGTGCCAGCAGCCTCCCCAGCGGGACGGAGACCCAGTACTTC	CASSLPSGTETQYF
TRBV25-1	once	TRBD1	TRBJ2-1	TGTGCCAGCAGTAGGACAGGGAATAAGGAGCAGTTCTTC	CASSRTGNKEQFF
TRBV10-2	once	.	TRBJ2-5	TGCGCCAGCACCGAACAGGGATCAGAGACCCAGTACTTC	CASTEQGSETQYF
TRBV7-2	.	.	TRBJ1-2	TGTGCCAGCAGCTTAGACTGGAACTATGGCTACACCTTC	CASSLDWNYGYTF
TRBV11-1	.	TRBD1	TRBJ2-3	TGTGCCAGCAGCCAGAACCGGGACAGGGGACAAGATACGCAGTATTTT	CASSQNRDRGQDTQYF
TRBV19	.	TRBD1	TRBJ1-1	TGTGCCAGTAGTAGATGGGACAGGGATTTCACTGAAGCTTTCTTT	CASSRWDRDFTEAFF
TRBV7-2	.	TRBD2	TRBJ2-3	TGTGCCAGCAGCGTAAGGGGGACTAGCGGGGGCACAGATACGCAGTATTTT	CASSVRGTSGGTDTQYF
TRBV6-6	.	.	TRBJ2-3	TGTGCCAGCAGTTACTTTGCGATAGATACGCAGTATTTT	CASSYFAIDTQYF
TRBV27	once	TRBD1	TRBJ1-1	TGTGCCAGCAGTTCCCAGGGGGCGCGTGCCACTGAAGCTTTCTTT	CASSSQGARATEAFF
TRBV7-7	.	TRBD2	TRBJ2-5	TGTGCTAGCAGCTTAGGTGGGGGACTACAAGAGACCCAGTACTTC	CASSLGGGLQETQYF
TRBV19	.	.	TRBJ2-1	TGTGCCAGTAGTACCCTGCAGGGAGAGCAGTTCTTC	CASSTLQGEQFF
TRBV7-2	.	TRBD1	TRBJ2-2	TGTGCCAGCAGCCCCCGGACAGGGGTCGGGGAGCTGTTTTTT	CASSPRTGVGELFF
TRBV29-1	.	.	TRBJ1-4	TGCAGCGTTCCTGGCGATTGGGGGGCTAATGAAAAACTGTTTTTT	CSVPGDWGANEKLFF
TRBV5-4	.	.	TRBJ2-1	TGTGCCAGCAGAAGCCGAGGAGATGAGCAGTTCTTC	CASRSRGDEQFF
TRBV9	.	.	TRBJ2-7	TGTGCCAGCAGCGTAGGGGGGGGGCCCTACGAGCAGTACTTC	CASSVGGGPYEQYF
TRBV7-8	.	.	TRBJ1-2	TGTGCCAGCAGCTTGGAAGGGGGAAACTATGGCTACACCTTC	CASSLEGGNYGYTF
TRBV9	.	.	TRBJ2-3	TGTGCCAGCAGCCCCGGACTGGGTACGCAGTATTTT	CASSPGLGTQYF
TRBV2	.	TRBD1	TRBJ1-6	TGTGCCAGCGGTCAACAGGGGAATTCACCCCTCCACTTT	CASGQQGNSPLHF
TRBV5-5	few	TRBD2	TRBJ2-5	TGTGCCAGCAGCCGGACTAGCGACCAAGAGACCCAGTACTTC	CASSRTSDQETQYF
TRBV4-3	.	TRBD1	TRBJ1-5	TGCGCCAGCAGCCAAGATTTAGGGGGCCAGCCCCAGCATTTT	CASSQDLGGQPQHF
TRBV7-9	.	.	TRBJ2-7	TGTGCCAGCAGCCCCCGGGGGAGCTACGAGCAGTACTTC	CASSPRGSYEQYF
TRBV28	few	TRBD1	TRBJ1-5	TGTGCCAGCAGCAAACGCGGACAGGGGAGTGTCAATCAGCCCCAGCATTTT	CASSKRGQGSVNQPQHF
TRBV7-9	once	.	TRBJ2-3	TGTGCCAGCAGCTTACTGGACTTCACTAGCACAGATACGCAGTATTTT	CASSLLDFTSTDTQYF
TRBV29-1	few	TRBD1	TRBJ1-5	TGCAGCGTTGCAGGACAGGAAAGTCAGCCCCAGCATTTT	CSVAGQESQPQHF
TRBV7-9	.	TRBD1	TRBJ2-7	TGTGCCAGCAGCCCGAAGGGACAGCCCTACGAGCAGTACTTC	CASSPKGQPYEQYF
TRBV28	.	TRBD1	TRBJ2-2	TGTGCCAGCAGGGTGACCGGGACAGGGAAATACGGGGAGCTGTTTTTT	CASRVTGTGKYGELFF
TRBV5-6	.	.	TRBJ1-1	TGTGCCAGCAGCTTAGGTGACTTGAACACTGAAGCTTTCTTT	CASSLGDLNTEAFF
TRBV5-1	.	TRBD1	TRBJ2-7	TGCGCCAGCCAAAGGGGGACAGGGGACTACGAGCAGTACTTC	CASQRGTGDYEQYF
TRBV7-2	.	.	TRBJ2-1	TGTGCCAGCAGCTCGTTTAGGGGGGGCGGGTACAATGAGCAGTTCTTC	CASSSFRGGGYNEQFF
TRBV5-6	.	TRBD1	TRBJ1-3	TGTGCCAGCAGACTGAGGGGACAGGCCTACCCATTCTCTGGAAACACCATATATTTT	CASRLRGQAYPFSGNTIYF
TRBV7-2	.	TRBD1	TRBJ2-7	TGTGCCAGCAGCTTAGCTTGGGGACAGGTAACCTACGAGCAGTACTTC	CASSLAWGQVTYEQYF
TRBV4-3	.	TRBD2	TRBJ2-1	TGCGCCAGCAGCCAAGAAGGAAGCGGGAGTTACAATGAGCAGTTCTTC	CASSQEGSGSYNEQFF
TRBV6-5	once	.	TRBJ2-2	TGTGCCAGCAGTTACCGGACAGCGAACACCGGGGAGCTGTTTTTT	CASSYRTANTGELFF
TRBV16	.	TRBD1	TRBJ1-4	TGTGCCAGCAGCCAACCTGCTGTTGGACAGGGAGAGGAAAAACTGTTTTTT	CASSQPAVGQGEEKLFF
TRBV18	.	.	TRBJ1-5	TGTGCCAGCTCACCACGCTCGAGGGTGGATGGGCAGCCCCAGCATTTT	CASSPRSRVDGQPQHF
TRBV23-1	.	.	TRBJ2-7	TGCGCCAGCAAGCCTCCCAGGGGCTACTCCTACGAGCAGTACTTC	CASKPPRGYSYEQYF
TRBV7-3	few	.	TRBJ1-2	TGTGCCAGCAGCTTATTCGGGGGGGGTGGCTACACCTTC	CASSLFGGGGYTF
TRBV7-3	.	TRBD1	TRBJ1-1	TGTGCCAGCAGCACTGGAAACAGGGGAATGATTGGTGCTTTCTTT	CASSTGNRGMIGAFF
TRBV7-2	.	TRBD2	TRBJ2-3	TGTGCCAGCAGGCGACTAGCTGCAGATACGCAGTATTTT	CASRRLAADTQYF
TRBV15	once	TRBD2	TRBJ2-1	TGTGCCACCAGCAGAGTCGGCGGGGGGCACAATGAGCAGTTCTTC	CATSRVGGGHNEQFF
TRBV28	.	.	TRBJ1-4	TGTGCCAGCAGTTTACTTAATCTTTCCGGTGAAAAACTGTTTTTT	CASSLLNLSGEKLFF